The next 5 T cell receptor beta chains were all read from a single sample in a study of cytomegalovirus exposure and HLA in healthy donors. PCR employed 60 Vbeta and 13 Jbeta primers. Assay: immunoSEQ multiplex PCR; the TCRdb copy retains only in-frame clones and omits some. The sample has 70,000 to 90,000 clones, 55% to 65% seen once. The material sequenced was PBMCs. These receptors all come from a woman aged 40 to 50 in good health and CMV-seropositive.

The V gene is TRBV28, the J gene TRBJ1-1; D ambiguous. Per the germline V gene, CDR1 is MDHEN and CDR2 is SYDVKM. With 8 bases removed from V and 4 bases from J, the gap between germline ends came to 20 bases. There are 15 residues in the CDR3. CDR3 loop: CASSRGAFIRTEAFF. The CDR3 bases are TGTGCCAGCTCCCGAGGTGCTTTTATTCGCACTGAAGCTTTCTTT. Complete variable domain (other parts from reference TRBV28 and TRBJ1-1): DVKVTQSSRYLVKRTGEKVFLECVQDMDHENMFWYRQDPGLGLRLIYFSYDVKMKEKGDIPEGYSVSREKKERFSLILESASTNQTSMYLCASSRGAFIRTEAFFGQGTRLTVV.

The chain joins TRBV2 to TRBJ2-7; D might be TRBD1 (6 bases). The V end lost 5 bases, the J end lost 9 bases, and 20 bases lay between the germline ends. Germline V gives CDR1 SNHLY, CDR2 FYNNEI. CDR3 length: 14 residues. Here the CDR3 reads CASSSGIGQLGQYF. The CDR3 DNA is TGTGCCAGCAGTTCCGGGATCGGACAGCTCGGGCAGTACTTC.

The chain links TRBV19 to TRBJ1-1, with 8 bases fitting TRBD1. This CDR3 spans 13 amino acids. Germline assignment: CDR1 LNHDA and CDR2 SQIVND (reference sequence). Losses at the gene ends were 6 bases for V and 3 bases for J; bases not matched to a gene: 3. DNA for the CDR3: TGTGCCAGTAGCAGACAGGGGCACACTGAAGCTTTCTTT. Translated, it gives CASSRQGHTEAFF.

The rearrangement joins TRBV6-6 to TRBJ2-7, with 7 positions matching TRBD1. The CDR3 sequence is 14 residues long. Germline values: CDR1 MNHNY, CDR2 SVGAGI (reference sequence). V dropped 5 bases and J dropped 2; count of bases not matched to a gene: 6. The CDR3 spells CASSRDSQTYEQYF. CDR3 DNA sequence: TGTGCCAGCAGTAGGGACAGCCAAACCTACGAGCAGTACTTC.

CDR3 DNA: TGTGCCAGCAGCTTCGGGACAGGGGGGCCCTACGAGCAGTACTTC. As protein: CASSFGTGGPYEQYF. The gene calls are TRBV7-3 and TRBJ2-7, with TRBD1 matching 11 bases. J gave up 2 bases and V 3 bases, and 3 bases lay outside the gene matches. The CDR3 spans 15 residues. Looked up from germline, CDR1 is SGHTA and CDR2 is FQGTGA.